This T cell receptor beta chain originates from a study of low-dose radiotherapy and immunotherapy resistance in tumors. The wider study: Oral administration of aspirin 300 mg daily occurred for four cycles, commencing at cycle 1 day 1.

Between the trimmed V and J ends, which lost 3 bases and 1 base, there was a span of 6 bases. The CDR3 has 13 amino acids. First-strand cDNA relied on TRAV- and TRBV-specific primers spanning alpha and beta chains. TCR amplification used 20 PCR cycles, a constant-region primer and a V-primer adapter. TCRdb processed the reads anew with MiXCR; each CDR3 protein has one entry. The table has roughly 95,000 distinct CDR3 sequences, 20% to 25% seen once. Indicated time point: after trial treatment. The treatment denotes: LDRT plus nivolumab, ipilimumab, low-dose cyclophosphamide and aspirin (RACIN trial). Donors were given nivolumab, ipilimumab, aspirin, low-dose cyclophosphamide and low-dose radiotherapy. This clonotype was observed at least ten times.

The clonotype comes from a female donor with ovarian cancer. The sample consisted of PBMCs, taken after low-dose radiotherapy plus immunotherapy. The chain couples TRBV12-3 or TRBV12-4 to TRBJ1-1; D gene unclear. The CDR3 protein is CASSLKRNTEAFF. The CDR3 nucleotides read TGTGCCAGCAGTTTGAAAAGGAACACTGAAGCTTTCTTT.